This entry lists 7 T cell receptor beta chains sequenced from one sample in a study of neurological immune-mediated disorders. TCRdb re-called the 5' RACE reads with MiXCR, one entry per CDR3 protein. The sample shows around 94,000 distinct CDR3 sequences, approximately 3.3% of them seen only once. Material: PBMCs. These receptors were taken from a woman aged 18-29 years with multiple sclerosis.

This clonotype was counted ten times or more. This chain connects TRBV18 to TRBJ1-5, with D possibly being TRBD1 (6 bases). Germline V gene sequence: CDR1 KGHSH, CDR2 LQKENI. The V end was cut by 3 bases, the J end by 2 bases, with 14 bases between. The length of the CDR3 is 16 residues. DNA of the CDR3: TGTGCCAGCTCACCTATCCGGGGGCAGGGCAATCAGCCCCAGCATTTT. Translated, it gives CASSPIRGQGNQPQHF. The full variable domain, in which reference TRBV18 and TRBJ1-5 provide the parts outside the CDR3, is NAGVMQNPRHLVRRRGQEARLRCSPMKGHSHVYWYRQLPEEGLKFMVYLQKENIIDESGMPKERFSAEFPKEGPSILRIQQVVRGDSAAYFCASSPIRGQGNQPQHFGDGTRLSIL.

At least ten counts were recorded for this clonotype. The chain combines TRBV6-5 with TRBJ2-7, with D perhaps matching TRBD2 (5 bases). This CDR3 region has 13 residues. The germline CDR1 and CDR2 sequences are MNHEY and SVGAGI. Trimming took 9 bases from V and 4 from J, leaving 16 bases between them. The CDR3 spells CASSESPSYEQYF. CDR3 nucleotide sequence: TGTGCCAGTAGCGAAAGTCCCTCTTACGAGCAGTACTTC.

This clonotype was counted once. This could be a read error, since a much larger clone is one nucleotide away. CDR3 amino acids: CASSLGGGQGETEAFF. As DNA, the CDR3 is TGTGCCAGCAGCTTAGGAGGAGGACAGGGGGAAACTGAAGCTTTCTTT. The V gene is TRBV7-9, the J gene TRBJ1-1, with 10 bases lining up with TRBD1. The CDR3 loop spans 16 amino acids. Losses at the gene ends were 1 base for V and 5 bases for J; bases not matched to a gene: 7. Germline values: CDR1 SEHNR, CDR2 FQNEAQ (reference sequence).

This clonotype was seen a handful of times. A read error may account for a junction end that differs from germline. The V gene is TRBV3-1, the J gene TRBJ2-4, with a tentative D call TRBD1 (6 bases). Germline CDR1 and CDR2: LGHDT and YNNKEL (reference sequence). The CDR3 is made up of 12 amino acids. Here the CDR3 DNA reads TGTGACAGCAGCAAAATGACAGGCACTCAGTACTTC. Amino acid sequence: CDSSKMTGTQYF.

Regarding this clonotype: The conserved final phenylalanine or tryptophan is absent from the CDR3, which likely points to a read error. V and J are TRBV6-5 and TRBJ2-7; D is possibly TRBD1 (7 bases). In germline, CDR1 is MNHEY, CDR2 SVGAGI. Trimming took 6 bases from V and 5 from J, leaving 14 bases between them. This CDR3 comprises 13 residues. The CDR3 is CASSPQGGHEQYN. DNA for the CDR3: TGTGCCAGCAGCCCTCAGGGGGGCCACGAGCAGTACAAC.

This clonotype was seen repeatedly, ten times or more. The rearrangement links TRBV11-2 to TRBJ2-1; D tentatively reads TRBD1 or TRBD2 (6 bases each). The CDR3 consists of 17 residues. CDR1 SGHAT and CDR2 FQNNGV come from the germline V gene. V shed 4 bases and J shed 0 bases, with 16 bases lying between them. DNA of the CDR3: TGTGCCAGCAGCTCACAAAAGGGGGGTCGCTCCTACAATGAGCAGTTCTTC. This encodes CASSSQKGGRSYNEQFF. The full variable domain, in which reference TRBV11-2 and TRBJ2-1 provide the parts outside the CDR3, is EAGVAQSPRYKIIEKRQSVAFWCNPISGHATLYWYQQILGQGPKLLIQFQNNGVVDDSQLPKDRFSAERLKGVDSTLKIQPAKLEDSAVYLCASSSQKGGRSYNEQFFGPGTRLTVL.

This clonotype was counted a few times. A much larger clone lies a single base off, so this may be a read error. V and J are TRBV3-1 and TRBJ2-5; TRBD1 matches at 9 bases. CDR3 length: 14 amino acids. The germline V gene has CDR1 LGHDT and CDR2 YNNKEL (reference sequence). The CDR3 sequence: CVSSPMTGGETQYF. As DNA, the CDR3 is TGTGTCAGCAGCCCGATGACAGGGGGGGAGACCCAGTACTTC.